This T cell receptor beta chain was observed in a study of beta chain features in type 1 diabetes. The J segment lost 7 bases and the V segment lost 2 bases, leaving 11 bases of the junction unmatched. The V gene's germline CDR1 is MNHEY and CDR2 SVGAGI. The CDR3 sequence is 16 residues long. All of the isolated RNA was reverse transcribed, so expressed TCRB transcripts were sequenced. Here immunoSEQ multiplex PCR was the method, and the copy in TCRdb shows in-frame clones only, minus some. The profile covers about 900,000 clones, with 15% to 20% appearing a single time and 0.023% taken by the ten largest.

The V call is TRBV6-5, the J call TRBJ2-1; 7 nucleotides line up with TRBD2. The sequenced material came from naive CD4+ T cells from blood. The clonotype comes from a young woman in good health. The CDR3 DNA follows: TGTGCCAGCAGTTACCTATCGGGGAGGGCCGATAATGAGCAGTTCTTC. Its protein is CASSYLSGRADNEQFF.